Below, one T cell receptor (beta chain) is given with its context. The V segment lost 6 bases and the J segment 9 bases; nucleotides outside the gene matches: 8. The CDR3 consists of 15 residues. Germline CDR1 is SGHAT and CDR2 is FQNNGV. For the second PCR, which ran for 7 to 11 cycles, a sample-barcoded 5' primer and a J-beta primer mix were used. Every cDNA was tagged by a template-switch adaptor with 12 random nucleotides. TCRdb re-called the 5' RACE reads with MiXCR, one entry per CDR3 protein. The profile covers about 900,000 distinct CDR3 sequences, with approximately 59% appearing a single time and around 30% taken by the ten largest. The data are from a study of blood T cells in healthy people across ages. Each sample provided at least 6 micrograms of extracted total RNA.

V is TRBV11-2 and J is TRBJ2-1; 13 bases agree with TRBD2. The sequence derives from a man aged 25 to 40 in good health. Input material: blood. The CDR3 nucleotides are TGTGCCAGCAGGCCGACTAGCGGGGGGTCTGGTGAGCAGTTCTTC. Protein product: CASRPTSGGSGEQFF.